A single sample is the source of the 22 T cell receptor beta chains below, sequenced in a study of T-cell reconstitution after alpha-beta-depleted transplantation in children. Unique molecular identifiers were incorporated when the TCRbeta library was constructed. TCRdb re-analysed the PCR reads in MiXCR, keeping a single row per CDR3 protein. This table holds nearly 400,000 distinct CDR3 sequences, about a fifth found once. Specimen: PBMCs from the stem cell graft donor, collected from the stem cell graft. Receptors originate from a human donor who donated a stem cell graft to a child with acute myeloid leukemia.

In its sample, this clonotype was seen many times. The chain has TRBV29-1 and TRBJ2-5; D is undetermined. Germline CDR1 and CDR2: SQVTM and ANQGSEA. V lost 3 bases and J 2 bases, leaving 4 bases between the germline ends. The CDR3 extends over 11 amino acids. The CDR3: CSVEGQETQYF. In DNA form, the CDR3 reads TGCAGCGTTGAGGGTCAAGAGACCCAGTACTTC. The full variable domain, its missing parts supplied by reference TRBV29-1 and TRBJ2-5, is SAVISQKPSRDICQRGTSLTIQCQVDSQVTMMFWYRQQPGQSLTLIATANQGSEATYESGFVIDKFPISRPNLTFSTLTVSNMSPEDSSIYLCSVEGQETQYFGPGTRLLVL.

The V gene is TRBV20-1, the J gene TRBJ2-5; 7 bases are a match to TRBD1. This CDR3 has 11 residues. The germline V gene encodes CDR1 DFQATT and CDR2 SNEGSKA (reference sequence). Trimming removed 6 bases from V and 5 bases from J; junction bases left unmatched: 3. The CDR3 DNA is TGCAGTGCAAAGACAGGGGAGACCCAGTACTTC. Encoded protein: CSAKTGETQYF.

This clonotype was counted a few times. V usage is TRBV11-2 and J usage is TRBJ1-1, with 7 nucleotides matching TRBD1. The CDR3 runs to 15 residues. Germline V gene lookup returns CDR1 SGHAT and CDR2 FQNNGV. With 5 bases clipped from V and 1 base from J, the junction kept 7 bases outside the gene matches. DNA of the CDR3: TGTGCCAGCAGCAAATCCGGGACAGCGAACACTGAAGCTTTCTTT. Its protein is CASSKSGTANTEAFF.

In DNA, the CDR3 is TGTGCCAGCAGTGACAGGACAGGCAGAAACACCGGGGAGCTGTTTTTT. Amino acids: CASSDRTGRNTGELFF. The chain links TRBV9 to TRBJ2-2; TRBD1 matches at 7 bases. J gave up 2 bases and V 5 bases, and 9 bases lay outside the gene matches. This CDR3 comprises 16 residues. The germline V gene encodes CDR1 SGDLS and CDR2 YYNGEE.

In this sample, this clonotype turned up a few times. V and J are TRBV28 and TRBJ2-4, with D possibly being TRBD1 (6 bases). The germline CDR1 and CDR2 sequences are MDHEN and SYDVKM. This CDR3 is 18 amino acids long. V lost 6 bases and J 1 base, leaving 22 bases between the germline ends. The CDR3 bases are TGTGCCAGCAGGATAAGTGGACAGCCATTGAGGGCCAAAAACATTCAGTACTTC. It specifies CASRISGQPLRAKNIQYF.

This clonotype appeared a few times. This chain joins TRBV6-1 and TRBJ2-7; perhaps TRBD2 as D (6 bases). V lost 3 bases, J lost 3 bases, and 15 bases lay in between. Germline V gene sequence: CDR1 MNHNS, CDR2 SASEGT. The CDR3 length is 15 residues. CDR3 loop: CASSESGTLSYEQYF. The CDR3 DNA reads TGTGCCAGCAGTGAGTCTGGGACTCTGAGCTACGAGCAGTACTTC.

J is TRBJ2-3 and V is TRBV4-1; 7 nucleotides align to TRBD2. Germline V CDR1 and CDR2: MGHRA, YSYEKL. V shed 5 bases and J 5 bases; nucleotides not matched to a gene: 10. There are 15 residues in the CDR3. The CDR3, as DNA: TGCGCCAGCAGCGTTAGCGGGTTGGGGGGAGATACGCAGTATTTT. It yields the protein CASSVSGLGGDTQYF.

This clonotype was observed many times. This chain uses TRBV29-1 with TRBJ2-7, with 8 nucleotides matching TRBD2. Germline CDR1 reads SQVTM; CDR2 reads ANQGSEA. The CDR3 sequence is 13 residues long. V shed 4 bases, J shed 3 bases, and the junction held 5 bases outside the gene matches. CDR3 nucleotide sequence: TGCAGCGTTGCTTCGAGCGGGAGCTACGAGCAGTACTTC. Its translation: CSVASSGSYEQYF.

This clonotype was detected only a few times. This chain connects TRBV29-1 to TRBJ2-1; 7 bases align to TRBD2. V trimming: 4 bases; J trimming: 3 bases; junction bases outside the gene matches: 6. From germline, CDR1 is SQVTM and CDR2 ANQGSEA. The CDR3 runs 14 residues. The CDR3 coding sequence is TGCAGCGTTGCGGGCGGGAGAGACTACAATGAGCAGTTCTTC. Translating it yields CSVAGGRDYNEQFF.

The chain carries TRBV20-1 and TRBJ1-6; TRBD1 matches 8 bases. With V trimmed by 0 bases and J by 6 bases, 16 bases remained unmatched. Per germline, CDR1 DFQATT and CDR2 SNEGSKA (reference sequence). The CDR3 contains 19 residues. CDR3 nucleotide sequence: TGCAGTGCTAGAGATACGGCGGACAGGGAGGTGATGTTTAATTCACCCCTCCACTTT. Amino acid sequence: CSARDTADREVMFNSPLHF.

There are many counts of this clonotype. The chain employs TRBV6-5 and TRBJ1-1; D remains unclear. The CDR3 loop spans 11 amino acids. The V end lost 8 bases, the J end lost 4 bases, and 8 bases lay between the germline ends. Germline V lookup: CDR1 MNHEY, CDR2 SVGAGI. The CDR3 DNA follows: TGTGCCAGCGCCGGAGGCACTGAAGCTTTCTTT. Protein: CASAGGTEAFF.

This clonotype was seen repeatedly, ten times or more. The chain employs TRBV29-1 and TRBJ1-5; D gene unclear. CDR1 and CDR2 (germline): SQVTM, ANQGSEA. The CDR3 has 14 residues. Trimming took off 7 bases at V and 5 bases at J, with 18 bases between the two ends. CDR3: CSASMGRSDQPQHF. CDR3 bases: TGCAGCGCCTCGATGGGAAGGTCGGATCAGCCCCAGCATTTT.

A few counts support this clonotype. The V call is TRBV7-6, the J call TRBJ2-7, with D possibly matching TRBD2 (6 bases). V shed 5 bases and J shed 7 bases, with 18 bases lying between them. The CDR3 is 14 residues long. Looked up from germline, CDR1 is SGHVS and CDR2 is FNYEAQ. CDR3 sequence: CASSPDGDLSEQYF. Here the CDR3 DNA reads TGTGCCAGCAGCCCGGACGGGGACTTGAGTGAGCAGTACTTC.

This clonotype was seen only a few times. The chain uses TRBV7-2 and TRBJ2-5, with D perhaps TRBD2 (6 bases). Germline CDR1 and CDR2: SGHTA and FQGNSA. Trimming stripped 2 bases from V and 1 base from J, with 8 bases between. The CDR3 sequence is 14 residues long. The CDR3 is CASSLWGLQETQYF. The CDR3 DNA sequence: TGTGCCAGCAGCTTATGGGGACTCCAAGAGACCCAGTACTTC.

This clonotype was picked up many times. The genes are TRBV29-1 and TRBJ2-1, with TRBD2 as a possible D gene (7 bases). The CDR3 has 17 amino acids. V dropped 5 bases and J dropped 7 bases, with 27 bases sitting between them. Germline CDR1 reads SQVTM; CDR2 reads ANQGSEA. The CDR3 loop is CSVQTPLSGLGGNEQFF. For the CDR3, the DNA is TGCAGCGTTCAGACGCCACTTAGCGGGCTAGGGGGGAATGAGCAGTTCTTC.

The J gene is TRBJ1-5, the V gene TRBV5-1; perhaps TRBD1 as D (5 bases). V was shortened by 0 bases and J by 7 bases, with 14 bases between the two germline ends. This CDR3 region has 15 residues. Germline V gene sequence: CDR1 SGHRS, CDR2 YFSETQ. CDR3 sequence (DNA): TGCGCCAGCAGCTTGGATGGGGGAGAACAACAGCCCCAGCATTTT. This translates into CASSLDGGEQQPQHF.

This clonotype was seen ten or more times. The chain joins TRBV28 to TRBJ2-1; the D call may be TRBD1 or TRBD2 (6 bases each). In germline, CDR1 is MDHEN, CDR2 SYDVKM. Trimming removed 2 bases from V and 5 bases from J, with 16 bases in between. The CDR3 is 16 amino acids. CDR3 amino acids: CASSLLGAEGNNEQFF. The DNA for the CDR3 is TGTGCCAGCAGTTTACTGGGGGCGGAGGGAAACAATGAGCAGTTCTTC.

This clonotype was seen at least ten times. V is TRBV29-1 and J is TRBJ2-7; 11 bases agree with TRBD1. The CDR3 sequence is 14 residues long. Trimming took 7 bases from V and 2 from J; bases not matched to a gene: 7. Germline values: CDR1 SQVTM, CDR2 ANQGSEA. CDR3 DNA sequence: TGCAGCGGTGCCCTGGGACAGGGGGCCTACGAGCAGTACTTC. It codes for CSGALGQGAYEQYF.

This clonotype was observed a handful of times. The chain links TRBV10-3 to TRBJ2-7; 7 nucleotides agree with TRBD2. Germline V lookup: CDR1 ENHRY, CDR2 SYGVKD. The ends lost 4 bases at V and 2 bases at J; junction bases unmatched: 5. The CDR3 covers 14 residues. The CDR3 loop reads CAISAAGAPYEQYF. In nucleotides, the CDR3 is TGTGCCATCAGTGCGGCGGGAGCCCCCTACGAGCAGTACTTC.

The chain joins TRBV6-1 to TRBJ2-7, with D possibly being TRBD1 (6 bases). The CDR3 loop spans 13 amino acids. Germline assignment: CDR1 MNHNS and CDR2 SASEGT. Trimming took 8 bases from V and 2 from J, leaving 13 bases between them. CDR3: CASSRDKAYEQYF. The CDR3 DNA reads TGTGCCAGCTCCCGGGACAAAGCCTACGAGCAGTACTTC.

The table lists this clonotype with a few counts. V is TRBV25-1 and J is TRBJ2-5; D unclear. Trimming cost V 2 bases and J 2 bases, with 24 bases left between them. CDR1 and CDR2 (germline): MGHDK, SYGVNS. The CDR3 extends over 19 amino acids. CDR3 DNA sequence: TGTGCCAGCAGTGAAACACGTCAAAAACAGTCCCCTCTACAAGAGACCCAGTACTTC. Residues: CASSETRQKQSPLQETQYF. Full variable domain (missing parts from reference TRBV25-1 and TRBJ2-5): EADIYQTPRYLVIGTGKKITLECSQTMGHDKMYWYQQDPGMELHLIHYSYGVNSTEKGDLSSESTVSRIRTEHFPLTLESARPSHTSQYLCASSETRQKQSPLQETQYFGPGTRLLVL.

This clonotype was seen many times. V usage is TRBV24-1 and J usage is TRBJ2-2, with a tentative D call TRBD1 (5 bases). Germline V lookup: CDR1 KGHDR, CDR2 SFDVKD. V shed 1 base and J shed 3 bases, with 8 bases lying between them. The CDR3 has 15 residues. The CDR3 sequence: CATSDFARDTGELFF. The CDR3 coding sequence is TGTGCCACCAGTGATTTCGCCAGGGACACCGGGGAGCTGTTTTTT.